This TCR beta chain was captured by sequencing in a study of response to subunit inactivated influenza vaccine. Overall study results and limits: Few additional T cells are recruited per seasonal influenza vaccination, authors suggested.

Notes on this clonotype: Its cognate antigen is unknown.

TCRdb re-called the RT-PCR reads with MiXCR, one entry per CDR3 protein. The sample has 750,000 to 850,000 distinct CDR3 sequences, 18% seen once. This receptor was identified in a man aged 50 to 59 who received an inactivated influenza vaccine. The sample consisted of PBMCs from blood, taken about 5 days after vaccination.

The CDR3 region has the DNA TGTGCCAGCAGCGCGGGACTCCCTCCTGAGACCCAGTACTTC. This gives the protein CASSAGLPPETQYF. This chain links TRBV6-1 with TRBJ2-5; D may be TRBD2 (6 bases). CDR3 length: 14 residues. Per germline, CDR1 MNHNS and CDR2 SASEGT. The V end was cut by 6 bases, the J end by 5 bases, with 16 bases between.